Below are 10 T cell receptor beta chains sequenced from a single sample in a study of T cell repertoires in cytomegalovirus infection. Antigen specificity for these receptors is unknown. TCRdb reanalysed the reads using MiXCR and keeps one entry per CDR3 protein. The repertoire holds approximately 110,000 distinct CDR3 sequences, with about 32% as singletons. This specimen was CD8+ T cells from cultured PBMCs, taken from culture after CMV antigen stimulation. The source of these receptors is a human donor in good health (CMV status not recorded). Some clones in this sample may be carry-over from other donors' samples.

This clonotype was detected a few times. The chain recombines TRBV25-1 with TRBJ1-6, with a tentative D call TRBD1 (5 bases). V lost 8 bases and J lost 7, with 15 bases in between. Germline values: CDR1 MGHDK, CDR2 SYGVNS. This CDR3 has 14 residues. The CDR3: CASAPGGGNSPLHF. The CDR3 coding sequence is TGTGCCAGCGCTCCGGGGGGTGGGAATTCACCCCTCCACTTT.

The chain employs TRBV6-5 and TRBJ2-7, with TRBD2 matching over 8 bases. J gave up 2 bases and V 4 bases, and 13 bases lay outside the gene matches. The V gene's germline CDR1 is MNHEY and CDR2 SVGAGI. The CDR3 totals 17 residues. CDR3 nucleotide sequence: TGTGCCAGCAGTTCCGAAAAGCGGGGGCCCTCCCCCTACGAGCAGTACTTC. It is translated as CASSSEKRGPSPYEQYF.

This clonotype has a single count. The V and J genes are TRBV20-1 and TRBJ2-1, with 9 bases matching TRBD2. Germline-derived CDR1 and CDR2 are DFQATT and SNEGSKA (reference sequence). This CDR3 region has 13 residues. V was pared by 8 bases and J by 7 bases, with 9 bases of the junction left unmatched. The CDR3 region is CSTPGTSLNEQFF. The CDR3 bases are TGCAGTACACCCGGGACTAGCCTAAATGAGCAGTTCTTC.

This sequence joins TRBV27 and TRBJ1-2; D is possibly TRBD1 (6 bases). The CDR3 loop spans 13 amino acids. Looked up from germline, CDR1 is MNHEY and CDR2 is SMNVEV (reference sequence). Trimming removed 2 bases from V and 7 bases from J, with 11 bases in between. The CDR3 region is CASSLRGGRGYTF. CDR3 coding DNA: TGTGCCAGCAGTTTAAGGGGGGGCCGTGGCTACACCTTC.

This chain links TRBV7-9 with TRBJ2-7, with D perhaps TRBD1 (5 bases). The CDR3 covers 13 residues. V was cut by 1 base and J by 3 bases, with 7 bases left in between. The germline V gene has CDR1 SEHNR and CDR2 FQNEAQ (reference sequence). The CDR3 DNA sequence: TGTGCCAGCAGCTTAGAGGGGCACTACGAGCAGTACTTC. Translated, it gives CASSLEGHYEQYF.

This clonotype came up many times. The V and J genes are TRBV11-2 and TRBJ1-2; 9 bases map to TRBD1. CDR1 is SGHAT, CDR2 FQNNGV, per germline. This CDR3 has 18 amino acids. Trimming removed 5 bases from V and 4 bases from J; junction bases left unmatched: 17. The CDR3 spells CASSPLWTGETKLYGYTF. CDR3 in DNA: TGTGCCAGCAGCCCCCTGTGGACAGGGGAAACTAAACTCTATGGCTACACCTTC.

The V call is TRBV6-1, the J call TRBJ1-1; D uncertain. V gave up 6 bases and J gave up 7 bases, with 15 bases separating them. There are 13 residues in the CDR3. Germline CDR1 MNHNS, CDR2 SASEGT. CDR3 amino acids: CASRRIGSHEAFF. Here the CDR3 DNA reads TGTGCCAGCAGACGAATCGGGAGCCATGAAGCTTTCTTT.

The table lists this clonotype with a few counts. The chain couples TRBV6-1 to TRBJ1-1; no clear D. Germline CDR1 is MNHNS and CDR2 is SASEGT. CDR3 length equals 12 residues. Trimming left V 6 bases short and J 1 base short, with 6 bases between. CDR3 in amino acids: CASSAGNTEAFF. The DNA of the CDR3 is TGTGCCAGCAGCGCGGGGAACACTGAAGCTTTCTTT.

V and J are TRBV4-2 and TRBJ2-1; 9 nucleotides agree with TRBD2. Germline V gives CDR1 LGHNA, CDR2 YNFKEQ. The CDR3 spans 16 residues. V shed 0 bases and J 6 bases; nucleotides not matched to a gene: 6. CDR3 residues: CASSQDHASGANEQFF. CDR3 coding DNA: TGTGCCAGCAGCCAAGATCATGCTAGCGGGGCCAATGAGCAGTTCTTC.

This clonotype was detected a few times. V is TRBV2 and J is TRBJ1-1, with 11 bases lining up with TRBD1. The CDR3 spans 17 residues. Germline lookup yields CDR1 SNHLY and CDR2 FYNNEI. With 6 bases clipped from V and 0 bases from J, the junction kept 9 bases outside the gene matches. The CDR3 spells CASRGTRDRGMNTEAFF. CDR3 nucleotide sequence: TGTGCCAGCAGGGGAACCCGGGACAGGGGGATGAACACTGAAGCTTTCTTT.